These 25 T cell receptor beta chains originate from one sample sequenced in a study of blood T cell repertoires in COVID-19. Repertoires were generated with immunoSEQ multiplex PCR, while TCRdb's copy carries only in-frame clones and drops some. The table lists about 160,000 clones, around 90% of them singletons, with roughly 2% in the top ten. Source material: peripheral blood. The receptors shown here come from a man younger than 35 with acute or convalescent COVID-19.

The J gene is TRBJ2-7, the V gene TRBV5-1, with D possibly being TRBD2 (6 bases). V was shortened by 2 bases and J by 7 bases, with 10 bases between the two germline ends. Germline CDR1 is SGHRS and CDR2 is YFSETQ. This CDR3 is 12 amino acids long. DNA of the CDR3: TGCGCCAGCAGCTTCCAGGCGGGGGAGCAGTACTTC. It is translated as CASSFQAGEQYF. Looking up the rest from reference TRBV5-1 and TRBJ2-7 gives the full variable domain: KAGVTQTPRYLIKTRGQQVTLSCSPISGHRSVSWYQQTPGQGLQFLFEYFSETQRNKGNFPGRFSGRQFSNSRSEMNVSTLELGDSALYLCASSFQAGEQYFGPGTRLTVT.

This clone came up once. The rearrangement joins TRBV5-4 to TRBJ2-7; 7 positions agree with TRBD2. The CDR3 has 13 amino acids. Looked up from germline, CDR1 is SGHNT and CDR2 is YYREEE (reference sequence). V trimming: 9 bases; J trimming: 2 bases; junction bases outside the gene matches: 8. CDR3 DNA sequence: TGTGCCACCCAGCGGGGATTAGCCTACGAGCAGTACTTC. Amino acid sequence: CATQRGLAYEQYF.

CDR3: CASSLGGEELNTEAFF. CDR3 nucleotide sequence: TGTGCCAGCAGCCTAGGAGGGGAGGAATTGAACACTGAAGCTTTCTTT. The gene calls are TRBV5-4 and TRBJ1-1; tentatively, D is TRBD1 (5 bases). CDR1 is SGHNT and CDR2 is YYREEE in the germline V gene (reference sequence). V shed 4 bases and J shed 0 bases, with 16 bases lying between them. The CDR3 contains 16 residues.

As regards this clone: The same CDR3 also results from other DNA sequences found in this sample. The chain couples TRBV7-9 to TRBJ1-6, with unresolved D. This CDR3 has 14 amino acids. Germline V gene data show CDR1 as SEHNR and CDR2 as FQNEAQ (reference sequence). Trimming stripped 3 bases from V and 7 bases from J, with 10 bases between. DNA of the CDR3: TGTGCCAGCAGCTTGAGCTCCACGAATTCACCCCTCCACTTT. Translating it yields CASSLSSTNSPLHF.

V usage is TRBV5-1 and J usage is TRBJ1-1; 7 bases match TRBD1. Losses at the gene ends were 4 bases for V and 5 bases for J; bases not matched to a gene: 14. Germline loops: CDR1 SGHRS, CDR2 YFSETQ. The CDR3 extends over 16 amino acids. CDR3 sequence reads: CASSPPVRGLRTEAFF. CDR3 DNA sequence: TGCGCCAGCAGCCCTCCCGTTAGGGGGCTAAGGACTGAAGCTTTCTTT. The whole variable domain, filled in from reference TRBV5-1 and TRBJ1-1, reads KAGVTQTPRYLIKTRGQQVTLSCSPISGHRSVSWYQQTPGQGLQFLFEYFSETQRNKGNFPGRFSGRQFSNSRSEMNVSTLELGDSALYLCASSPPVRGLRTEAFFGQGTRLTVV.

This chain connects TRBV6-1 to TRBJ2-7; D is ambiguous. Germline lookup yields CDR1 MNHNS and CDR2 SASEGT. This CDR3 has 12 amino acids. V was clipped by 1 base and J by 7 bases, with 8 bases between them. The CDR3: CASSEVLGEQYF. The CDR3 region has the DNA TGTGCCAGCAGTGAAGTGCTCGGGGAGCAGTACTTC.

This chain uses TRBV27 with TRBJ2-3, with D hard to call. Germline assignment: CDR1 MNHEY and CDR2 SMNVEV (reference sequence). Trimming took 0 bases from V and 4 from J, leaving 11 bases between them. This CDR3 has 15 amino acids. CDR3 sequence (DNA): TGTGCCAGCAGTTTATCGTCCATTCCCCCAGATACGCAGTATTTT. The encoded protein is CASSLSSIPPDTQYF.

The J gene is TRBJ1-2, the V gene TRBV18; TRBD1 matches 10 bases. The V gene end was trimmed by 5 bases and the J gene end by 7 bases; junction bases not matched to a gene: 10. The CDR3 consists of 15 residues. Germline assignment: CDR1 KGHSH and CDR2 LQKENI. CDR3 protein: CASSSTGTGDTGYTF. CDR3 coding DNA: TGTGCCAGCTCATCAACCGGGACAGGGGATACTGGCTACACCTTC.

This chain joins TRBV19 and TRBJ2-1, with D tentatively TRBD2 (6 bases). The germline V and J ends were trimmed by 8 bases and 5 bases, with 19 bases remaining between them. The CDR3 length is 15 residues. Germline values: CDR1 LNHDA, CDR2 SQIVND (reference sequence). CDR3 loop: CASRPFSGLNNEQFF. CDR3 DNA sequence: TGTGCCAGTCGTCCTTTCAGCGGGCTTAACAATGAGCAGTTCTTC.

The V and J genes are TRBV20-1 and TRBJ2-7; a weak D match, TRBD1 (5 bases). CDR1 DFQATT and CDR2 SNEGSKA come from the germline V gene (reference sequence). With 3 bases removed from V and 5 bases from J, the gap between germline ends came to 11 bases. The CDR3 extends over 12 amino acids. CDR3 residues: CSASRGTHEQYF. The CDR3 DNA reads TGCAGTGCTAGTAGGGGTACCCACGAGCAGTACTTC.

This chain connects TRBV5-6 to TRBJ1-1, with D perhaps TRBD1 (6 bases). This CDR3 region has 12 residues. Trimming pared 4 bases from V and 11 bases from J, leaving 15 bases between. The germline V gene has CDR1 SGHDT and CDR2 YYEEEE. This CDR3 reads CASSTQQGKAFF. CDR3 DNA: TGTGCCAGCAGCACGCAACAGGGTAAGGCTTTCTTT.

The rearrangement links TRBV7-8 to TRBJ1-1; D ambiguous. Between the trimmed V and J ends, which lost 1 base and 3 bases, there was a span of 12 bases. Germline lookup yields CDR1 SGHVS and CDR2 FQNEAQ. The CDR3 runs to 15 residues. The CDR3 DNA reads TGTGCCAGCAGCTTAGAAATCCCCAGGTACACTGAAGCTTTCTTT. Residues: CASSLEIPRYTEAFF.

The rearrangement links TRBV4-1 to TRBJ1-3; D is unresolved. V lost 0 bases and J lost 0, with 9 bases in between. The CDR3 has 16 residues. The germline V gene encodes CDR1 MGHRA and CDR2 YSYEKL. CDR3 loop: CASSQEVYGSGNTIYF. As DNA, the CDR3 is TGCGCCAGCAGCCAAGAAGTGTACGGCTCTGGAAACACCATATATTTT.

The chain couples TRBV15 to TRBJ2-7; 9 bases are a match to TRBD1. Trimming cost V 5 bases and J 1 base; bases outside gene matches: 6. Germline V gene lookup returns CDR1 LNHNV and CDR2 YYDKDF (reference sequence). This CDR3 has 15 amino acids. CDR3 loop: CATSAWDRESYEQYF. CDR3 DNA sequence: TGTGCCACCAGCGCATGGGACAGGGAGTCCTACGAGCAGTACTTC.

This chain uses TRBV4-1 with TRBJ2-7; D gene unclear. Trimming cost V 0 bases and J 3 bases, with 12 bases left between them. The CDR3 extends over 15 amino acids. Germline CDR1 MGHRA, CDR2 YSYEKL. The CDR3 region is CASSQEEEMDYEQYF. The CDR3 DNA reads TGCGCCAGCAGCCAAGAAGAGGAAATGGACTACGAGCAGTACTTC.

The V call is TRBV5-8, the J call TRBJ1-2, with 8 bases aligning to TRBD1. CDR1 SGHTS and CDR2 YDEGEE come from the germline V gene. This CDR3 is built from 13 residues. The V gene end was trimmed by 2 bases and the J gene end by 8 bases; junction bases not matched to a gene: 5. As DNA, the CDR3 is TGTGCCAGCAGCTTCGGACAGGGTGCCGGCTACACCTTC. It is translated as CASSFGQGAGYTF.

This clone came up a few times. The V gene is TRBV7-2, the J gene TRBJ2-7; no clear D. The CDR3 has 15 amino acids. Germline values: CDR1 SGHTA, CDR2 FQGNSA. V gave up 2 bases and J gave up 0 bases, with 11 bases separating them. CDR3 loop: CASSLRSQFSYEQYF. The CDR3 nucleotides read TGTGCCAGCAGCTTAAGATCACAGTTCTCCTACGAGCAGTACTTC.

The chain has TRBV5-1 and TRBJ2-1; 8 nucleotides line up with TRBD2. The CDR3 spans 16 residues. The germline CDR1 and CDR2 sequences are SGHRS and YFSETQ. V dropped 2 bases and J dropped 8; count of bases not matched to a gene: 12. The CDR3: CASSLYERELNDEQFF. DNA of the CDR3: TGCGCCAGCAGCTTATATGAGCGGGAGCTCAACGATGAGCAGTTCTTC.

The CDR3 bases are TGTGCCAGCAGCCGGGGGACAGTCTCTGGAAACACCATATATTTT. This codes for CASSRGTVSGNTIYF. The chain is built from TRBV7-9 and TRBJ1-3; 7 bases agree with TRBD1. Trimming cost V 5 bases and J 0 bases; bases outside gene matches: 4. This CDR3 contains 15 residues. In germline, CDR1 is SEHNR, CDR2 FQNEAQ (reference sequence).

This clone was counted once. The genes are TRBV25-1 and TRBJ1-5; 7 nucleotides line up with TRBD1. CDR3 length equals 14 residues. With V trimmed by 3 bases and J by 3 bases, 2 bases remained unmatched. Germline lookup yields CDR1 MGHDK and CDR2 SYGVNS. The CDR3 loop reads CASSDTGVNQPQHF. In DNA, the CDR3 is TGTGCCAGCAGTGATACAGGGGTCAATCAGCCCCAGCATTTT.

The table lists this clone with a count of one. The chain employs TRBV29-1 and TRBJ1-1, with TRBD1 matching 10 bases. This CDR3 is built from 15 residues. Germline CDR1 and CDR2: SQVTM and ANQGSEA. Trimming at V came to 6 bases and at J to 5 bases, leaving 12 bases not matched to a gene. The CDR3 region has the DNA TGCAGCGTAATAGACAGGGGGCCTCTTGATACTGAAGCTTTCTTT. This translates into CSVIDRGPLDTEAFF.

This chain connects TRBV25-1 to TRBJ2-7; TRBD1 matches 9 bases. CDR1 is MGHDK, CDR2 SYGVNS, per germline. This CDR3 region has 14 residues. The V and J ends lost 6 bases and 5 bases, in that order; junction bases with no gene match: 8. In nucleotides, the CDR3 is TGTGCCAGCAGGGGGGACAGGGAAGACCACGAGCAGTACTTC. Amino acid sequence: CASRGDREDHEQYF.

The chain links TRBV25-1 to TRBJ1-2; D is possibly TRBD1 (5 bases). Germline V lookup: CDR1 MGHDK, CDR2 SYGVNS. The CDR3 spans 15 residues. V was pared by 4 bases and J by 8 bases, with 20 bases between. The CDR3 sequence is CASSVLGGTRGGYTF. The DNA for the CDR3 is TGTGCCAGCAGTGTCCTTGGGGGGACTCGAGGCGGCTACACCTTC.

The V call is TRBV5-1, the J call TRBJ2-7; 12 bases are a match to TRBD2. With 0 bases clipped from V and 6 bases from J, the junction kept 7 bases outside the gene matches. This CDR3 has 16 amino acids. Germline V CDR1 and CDR2: SGHRS, YFSETQ. This CDR3 reads CASSLGLAGAYGEQYF. The CDR3 DNA reads as TGCGCCAGCAGCTTGGGACTAGCGGGAGCCTATGGCGAGCAGTACTTC.

The V gene is TRBV20-1, the J gene TRBJ2-2; TRBD2 is a possible D gene (5 bases). This CDR3 region has 14 residues. Germline-derived CDR1 and CDR2 are DFQATT and SNEGSKA (reference sequence). V lost 3 bases, J lost 2 bases, and 10 bases lay in between. CDR3 region: CSASRDTNTGELFF. CDR3 DNA: TGCAGTGCTAGTCGGGATACCAACACCGGGGAGCTGTTTTTT.